The T cell receptor beta chain described here comes from a study of cytomegalovirus exposure and HLA in healthy donors. Overall study: Both the approximately 120 validation repertoires and the roughly 620 first-cohort repertoires used the same platform, as reported by a later analysis. Study-wide results and caveats: Usually a TCR sequence was rare, but some public TCRs were found in many donors. TCR beta chains numbering some 150 were designated cytomegalovirus-associated. Testing in vitro showed a few CMV-associated chains specific for CMV antigens.

About this clone itself: The antigen remains undetermined.

Clones were read by immunoSEQ multiplex PCR, and TCRdb kept only the in-frame ones, dropping some. The sample yields fewer than 200,000 clones, about 96% seen once. With V trimmed by 8 bases and J by 2 bases, 11 bases remained unmatched. Per the germline V gene, CDR1 is SNHLY and CDR2 is FYNNEI. The CDR3 totals 17 residues. The sample was PBMCs. V is TRBV2 and J is TRBJ2-3, with 12 bases lining up with TRBD2. This receptor was obtained from a woman between 18 and 29 years old in good health and CMV-seronegative. CDR3 in DNA: TGTGCCAGCCCCGCTAGCGGGGGGGAGATAAACACAGATACGCAGTATTTT. Its translation: CASPASGGEINTDTQYF.